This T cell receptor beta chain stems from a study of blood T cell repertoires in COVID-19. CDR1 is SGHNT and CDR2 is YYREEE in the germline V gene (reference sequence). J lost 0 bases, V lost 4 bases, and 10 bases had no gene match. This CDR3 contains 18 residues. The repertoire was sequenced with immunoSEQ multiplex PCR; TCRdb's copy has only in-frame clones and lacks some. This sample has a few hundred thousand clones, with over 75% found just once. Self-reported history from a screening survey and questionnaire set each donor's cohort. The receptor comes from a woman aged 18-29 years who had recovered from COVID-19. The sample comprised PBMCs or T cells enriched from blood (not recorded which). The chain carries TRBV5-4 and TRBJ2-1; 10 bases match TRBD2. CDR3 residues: CASSHPGLAEVSYNEQFF. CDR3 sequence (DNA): TGTGCCAGCAGCCACCCAGGACTAGCGGAAGTCTCCTACAATGAGCAGTTCTTC.